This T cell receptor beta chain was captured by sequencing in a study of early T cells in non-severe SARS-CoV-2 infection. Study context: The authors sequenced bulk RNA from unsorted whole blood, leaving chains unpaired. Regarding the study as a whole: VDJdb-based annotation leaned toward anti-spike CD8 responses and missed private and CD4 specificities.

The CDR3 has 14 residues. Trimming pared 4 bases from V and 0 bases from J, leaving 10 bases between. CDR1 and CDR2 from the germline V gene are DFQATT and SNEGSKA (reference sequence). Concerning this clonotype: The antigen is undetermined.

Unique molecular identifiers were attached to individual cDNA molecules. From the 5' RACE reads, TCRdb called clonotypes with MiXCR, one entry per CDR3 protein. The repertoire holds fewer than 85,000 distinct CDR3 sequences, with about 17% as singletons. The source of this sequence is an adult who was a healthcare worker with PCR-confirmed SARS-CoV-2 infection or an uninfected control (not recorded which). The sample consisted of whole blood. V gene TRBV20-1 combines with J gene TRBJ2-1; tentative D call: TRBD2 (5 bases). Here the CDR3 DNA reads TGCAGTGCTAAGGACTCTCCCTCCTACAATGAGCAGTTCTTC. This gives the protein CSAKDSPSYNEQFF.